Shown below are 20 T cell receptor beta chains from a single sample sequenced in a study of blood T cell repertoires in COVID-19. This table comes from immunoSEQ multiplex PCR, and its TCRdb copy is limited to in-frame clones, with some not included. The table lists 200,000 to 250,000 clones, approximately 84% of them singletons, with more than 4% in the top ten. The sequenced sample was peripheral blood. The receptors were sampled from a man aged 45-65 years with acute or convalescent COVID-19.

This clone showed up just a few times. This chain connects TRBV5-1 to TRBJ1-6; D is unresolved. There are 13 residues in the CDR3. Germline V lookup: CDR1 SGHRS, CDR2 YFSETQ. V was clipped by 0 bases and J by 10 bases, with 8 bases between them. The CDR3 region is CASSLVRESPLHF. Written as DNA, the CDR3 is TGCGCCAGCAGCTTGGTTCGGGAATCACCCCTCCACTTT. Full variable domain (remainder filled in from reference TRBV5-1 and TRBJ1-6): KAGVTQTPRYLIKTRGQQVTLSCSPISGHRSVSWYQQTPGQGLQFLFEYFSETQRNKGNFPGRFSGRQFSNSRSEMNVSTLELGDSALYLCASSLVRESPLHFGNGTRLTVT.

The gene calls are TRBV29-1 and TRBJ1-5; the match to TRBD1 covers 7 bases. CDR1 is SQVTM and CDR2 is ANQGSEA in the germline V gene. The CDR3 contains 14 residues. The ends lost 4 bases at V and 6 bases at J; junction bases unmatched: 9. CDR3: CSVVVQGGGQPQHF. In DNA, the CDR3 is TGCAGCGTTGTAGTACAAGGGGGCGGTCAGCCCCAGCATTTT.

CDR3 nucleotide sequence: TGTGCCAGCAGCAAAGCGTTTTCCTTTAATGAAAAACTGTTTTTT. It codes for CASSKAFSFNEKLFF. The rearrangement joins TRBV21-1 to TRBJ1-4. TRBV21-1 constitutes a pseudogene. The CDR3 extends over 15 amino acids.

The V gene is TRBV28, the J gene TRBJ2-5; a possible D gene is TRBD1 (6 bases). The V gene lost 1 base and the J gene lost 2 bases, with 8 bases spanning the gap. Germline V gene sequence: CDR1 MDHEN, CDR2 SYDVKM. This CDR3 is built from 14 residues. This chain's CDR3 is CASSLYGTQETQYF. The CDR3 DNA reads TGTGCCAGCAGTTTATATGGGACACAAGAGACCCAGTACTTC.

This chain links TRBV5-1 with TRBJ2-5; 7 nucleotides line up with TRBD2. Per germline, CDR1 SGHRS and CDR2 YFSETQ. This CDR3 spans 17 amino acids. The V gene end was trimmed by 0 bases and the J gene end by 3 bases; junction bases not matched to a gene: 11. The CDR3 loop is CASSLEGRGTSKETQYF. The CDR3 DNA reads TGCGCCAGCAGCTTGGAAGGGAGGGGCACCTCAAAAGAGACCCAGTACTTC.

The chain joins TRBV18 to TRBJ2-7; D is perhaps TRBD1 (7 bases). Trimming stripped 3 bases from V and 2 bases from J, with 11 bases between. This CDR3 region has 14 residues. Germline V CDR1 and CDR2: KGHSH, LQKENI. DNA for the CDR3: TGTGCCAGCTCACCGCGGGGACAGCCCTACGAGCAGTACTTC. Translating it yields CASSPRGQPYEQYF. The variable domain in full, completed from reference TRBV18 and TRBJ2-7, reads NAGVMQNPRHLVRRRGQEARLRCSPMKGHSHVYWYRQLPEEGLKFMVYLQKENIIDESGMPKERFSAEFPKEGPSILRIQQVVRGDSAAYFCASSPRGQPYEQYFGPGTRLTVT.

The CDR3 region is CASTPGRGPNTGELFF. In DNA, the CDR3 is TGCGCCAGCACCCCGGGTCGGGGTCCGAACACCGGGGAGCTGTTTTTT. The rearrangement uses TRBV5-1 and TRBJ2-2, with D perhaps TRBD2 (5 bases). The CDR3 runs 16 residues. The germline V gene encodes CDR1 SGHRS and CDR2 YFSETQ. The V end was cut by 6 bases, the J end by 0 bases, with 15 bases between.

As regards this clone: Within the sample, other DNA sequences also encode this same CDR3. The chain links TRBV10-3 to TRBJ2-7; 12 positions agree with TRBD2. With V trimmed by 6 bases and J by 0 bases, 3 bases remained unmatched. In germline, CDR1 is ENHRY, CDR2 SYGVKD. CDR3 length equals 15 residues. The CDR3 loop reads CAISGLAGSSYEQYF. The CDR3 nucleotides read TGTGCCATCAGCGGACTAGCGGGGAGCTCCTACGAGCAGTACTTC.

This rearrangement joins TRBV10-3 to TRBJ2-5, with 7 bases that match TRBD2. The CDR3 length is 14 residues. CDR1 is ENHRY and CDR2 is SYGVKD in the germline V gene. Trimming removed 5 bases from V and 1 base from J; junction bases left unmatched: 4. The CDR3 nucleotides read TGTGCCATCAGTCTCGGGGGGAGCCAAGAGACCCAGTACTTC. Protein product: CAISLGGSQETQYF.

The chain has TRBV27 and TRBJ1-1, with D unresolved. The CDR3 sequence is 14 residues long. V was shortened by 5 bases and J by 4 bases, with 14 bases between the two germline ends. CDR1 MNHEY and CDR2 SMNVEV come from the germline V gene (reference sequence). The CDR3, as DNA: TGTGCCAGCAGTCCCCAGGTACTTCCCACTGAAGCTTTCTTT. Its protein product is CASSPQVLPTEAFF.

The V call is TRBV3-1 (or the pseudogene TRBV3-2), the J call TRBJ1-2; weak D call: TRBD1 (5 bases). Germline CDR1 and CDR2: LGHDT and YNNKEL (reference sequence). Trimming pared 0 bases from V and 8 bases from J, leaving 13 bases between. The CDR3 totals 14 residues. For the CDR3, the DNA is TGTGCCAGCAGCCAAGATGGCAGGGCTTTAGGCTACACCTTC. Encoded protein: CASSQDGRALGYTF.

This clone showed up just once. The chain recombines TRBV6-5 with TRBJ2-7; D not certain. The germline V gene has CDR1 MNHEY and CDR2 SVGAGI. The CDR3 length is 15 residues. V was trimmed by 0 bases and J by 2 bases, leaving 11 bases between them. The CDR3 coding sequence is TGTGCCAGCAGTTACTCCGTAGACAAGACCTACGAGCAGTACTTC. It yields the protein CASSYSVDKTYEQYF.

This clone was picked up a small number of times. DNA for the CDR3: TGTGCCAGCAGTTTCTCCTCCCTAGCGGGAGGGCCGGGGACCCAGTACTTC. Its translation is CASSFSSLAGGPGTQYF. The chain combines TRBV28 with TRBJ2-5, with TRBD2 matching 12 bases. The CDR3 is made up of 17 amino acids. V gave up 3 bases and J gave up 7 bases; unmatched junction bases: 12. Looked up from germline, CDR1 is MDHEN and CDR2 is SYDVKM. Looking up the rest from reference TRBV28 and TRBJ2-5 gives the full variable domain: DVKVTQSSRYLVKRTGEKVFLECVQDMDHENMFWYRQDPGLGLRLIYFSYDVKMKEKGDIPEGYSVSREKKERFSLILESASTNQTSMYLCASSFSSLAGGPGTQYFGPGTRLLVL.

This sequence joins TRBV29-1 and TRBJ2-7; 9 bases fit TRBD1. This CDR3 has 14 amino acids. Germline V gene lookup returns CDR1 SQVTM and CDR2 ANQGSEA. The V gene end was trimmed by 4 bases and the J gene end by 2 bases; junction bases not matched to a gene: 6. In DNA, the CDR3 is TGCAGCGTTGCGGACAGGGGCTTCACCTACGAGCAGTACTTC. As protein: CSVADRGFTYEQYF.

This chain joins TRBV18 and TRBJ1-1; the D gene is possibly TRBD1 (6 bases). Germline CDR1 and CDR2: KGHSH and LQKENI. V dropped 6 bases and J dropped 1 base, with 15 bases sitting between them. The CDR3 is 15 residues long. The CDR3 region has the DNA TGTGCCAGCTCTCCCAGTGGACAGTCGAACACTGAAGCTTTCTTT. It specifies CASSPSGQSNTEAFF.

This chain uses TRBV2 with TRBJ1-4, with 7 bases lining up with TRBD1. CDR1 is SNHLY and CDR2 is FYNNEI in the germline V gene. This CDR3 has 14 residues. J lost 8 bases, V lost 5 bases, and 8 bases had no gene match. The CDR3 reads CASSQRGPNEKLFF. The DNA for the CDR3 is TGTGCCAGCAGTCAAAGGGGGCCGAACGAAAAACTGTTTTTT.

The genes are TRBV11-3 and TRBJ1-1, with 7 bases fitting TRBD1. Germline CDR1 is SGHNT and CDR2 is YENEEA. The ends lost 1 base at V and 3 bases at J; junction bases unmatched: 5. This CDR3 is built from 15 residues. The CDR3 DNA is TGTGCCAGCAGCTTAGCCGGGACAGCACACACTGAAGCTTTCTTT. The encoded protein is CASSLAGTAHTEAFF. The full variable domain, its missing parts supplied by reference TRBV11-3 and TRBJ1-1, is EAGVVQSPRYKIIEKKQPVAFWCNPISGHNTLYWYLQNLGQGPELLIRYENEEAVDDSQLPKDRFSAERLKGVDSTLKIQPAELGDSAVYLCASSLAGTAHTEAFFGQGTRLTVV.

This clone was recorded many times. The CDR3 sequence: CASSSPDYPNTGELFF. The CDR3 nucleotides are TGTGCCAGCAGCTCCCCGGACTACCCGAACACCGGGGAGCTGTTTTTT. The V and J genes are TRBV13 and TRBJ2-2; TRBD2 is a possible D gene (6 bases). Per germline, CDR1 PRHDT and CDR2 FYEKMQ (reference sequence). V was shortened by 4 bases and J by 0 bases, with 12 bases between the two germline ends. The CDR3 length is 16 residues.

The rearrangement uses TRBV2 and TRBJ1-4; 9 bases line up with TRBD1. The CDR3 consists of 15 residues. Germline V gene sequence: CDR1 SNHLY, CDR2 FYNNEI. The ends lost 6 bases at V and 8 bases at J; junction bases unmatched: 10. CDR3: CASRTRDRVGEKLFF. DNA for the CDR3: TGTGCCAGCAGAACAAGGGACAGGGTAGGGGAAAAACTGTTTTTT.

The chain uses TRBV19 and TRBJ1-5, with D possibly matching TRBD1 (6 bases). Germline assignment: CDR1 LNHDA and CDR2 SQIVND (reference sequence). The CDR3 covers 14 residues. Deletions cut 3 bases from V and 3 bases from J, with 9 bases between. The CDR3 region is CASSMDSFNQPQHF. DNA of the CDR3: TGTGCCAGTAGTATGGACAGCTTCAATCAGCCCCAGCATTTT.